This T cell receptor beta chain was sequenced for a study of T cell changes during pregnancy in multiple sclerosis. The CDR3 is made up of 17 amino acids. The germline gives CDR1 LNHDA, CDR2 SQIVND (reference sequence). V was trimmed by 3 bases and J by 0 bases, leaving 17 bases between them. Generated by immunoSEQ multiplex PCR, the TCRdb table keeps only in-frame clones and is missing some. The sample yields about 68,000 clones, less than 95% seen once. This clone was counted between two and nine times. The chain employs TRBV19 and TRBJ1-1, with D maybe TRBD1 (5 bases). This specimen consisted of peripheral blood, obtained in the second trimester of pregnancy. The source of this sequence is a female donor with multiple sclerosis, enrolled in a pregnancy study. The DNA of the CDR3 is TGTGCCAGTAGTATCACGGGCGGGGGACCCATGAACACTGAAGCTTTCTTT. It encodes CASSITGGGPMNTEAFF.